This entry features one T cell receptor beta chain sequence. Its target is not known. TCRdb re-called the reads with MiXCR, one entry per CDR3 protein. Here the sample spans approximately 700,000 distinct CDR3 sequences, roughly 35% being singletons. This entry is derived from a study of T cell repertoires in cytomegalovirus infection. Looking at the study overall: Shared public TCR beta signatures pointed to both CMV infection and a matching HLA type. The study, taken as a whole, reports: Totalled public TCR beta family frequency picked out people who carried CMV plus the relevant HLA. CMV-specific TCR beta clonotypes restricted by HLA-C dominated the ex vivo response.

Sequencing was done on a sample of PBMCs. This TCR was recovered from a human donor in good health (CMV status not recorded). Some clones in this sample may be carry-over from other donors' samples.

The CDR3 loop is CASSLSGTGLVEQFF. CDR3 sequence (DNA): TGTGCCAGCAGTTTATCGGGGACCGGGTTGGTTGAGCAGTTCTTC. The J gene is TRBJ2-1, the V gene TRBV27; possibly TRBD1 or TRBD2 for D (5 bases each). The germline V and J ends were trimmed by 0 bases and 9 bases, with 15 bases remaining between them. The CDR3 extends over 15 amino acids. CDR1 and CDR2 from the germline V gene are MNHEY and SMNVEV (reference sequence).